This TCR beta chain was observed in a study of cytomegalovirus exposure and HLA in healthy donors. Findings of the study overall: Most sequenced TCRs were rare (though some public TCRs occurred in many donors). High specificity and sensitivity for cytomegalovirus status were reported for the classifier. 164 TCR beta chains were listed as cytomegalovirus-associated. Subsequent analysis found a tendency for first-cohort TCR clusters to co-occur within the 120 or so validation repertoires.

Sequencing was performed with immunoSEQ multiplex PCR; in TCRdb, only in-frame clones are kept and a portion is missing. The repertoire has about 150,000 clones, 80% to 90% of them found once; the top ten carry 4.5% to 5.5%. The CDR3 is made up of 16 amino acids. V gave up 7 bases and J gave up 2 bases, with 15 bases separating them. The germline V gene has CDR1 MDHEN and CDR2 SYDVKM. This clone was counted a few times. The antigen is unknown. This receptor was identified in a man aged 18-30 years in good health and CMV-seropositive. Sequencing was done on a sample of PBMCs. This rearrangement joins TRBV28 to TRBJ1-6; D remains unclear. CDR3 in amino acids: CASIMGHQTYNSPLHF. The CDR3, as DNA: TGTGCCAGCATTATGGGCCATCAAACCTATAATTCACCCCTCCACTTT.